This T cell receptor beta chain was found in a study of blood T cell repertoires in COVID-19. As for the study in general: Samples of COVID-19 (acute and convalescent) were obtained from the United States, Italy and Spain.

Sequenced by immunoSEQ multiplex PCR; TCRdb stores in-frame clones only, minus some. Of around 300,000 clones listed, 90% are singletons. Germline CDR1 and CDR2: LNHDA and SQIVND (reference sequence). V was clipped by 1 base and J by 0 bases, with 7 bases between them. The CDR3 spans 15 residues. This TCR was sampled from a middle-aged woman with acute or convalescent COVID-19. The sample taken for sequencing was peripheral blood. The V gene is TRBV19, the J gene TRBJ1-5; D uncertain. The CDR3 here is CASSIGTGSNQPQHF. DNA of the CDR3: TGTGCCAGTAGTATAGGGACTGGTAGCAATCAGCCCCAGCATTTT. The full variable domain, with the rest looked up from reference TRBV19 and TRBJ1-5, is DGGITQSPKYLFRKEGQNVTLSCEQNLNHDAMYWYRQDPGQGLRLIYYSQIVNDFQKGDIAEGYSVSREKKESFPLTVTSAQKNPTAFYLCASSIGTGSNQPQHFGDGTRLSIL.